A single TCR beta chain is shown here with its context. Its target is not known. This entry is derived from a study of blood T cells in healthy people across ages. The CDR3 has 14 amino acids. Germline-derived CDR1 and CDR2 are SQVTM and ANQGSEA. The V end was cut by 4 bases, the J end by 0 bases, with 12 bases between. Whole-study findings and limits: Roughly linear age-related decline in beta diversity appeared, significant by age roughly 40.

It was with a sample-barcoded 5' primer and a J-beta primer mix that a second PCR of about 6 to 11 cycles was run. TCRdb reprocessed the 5' RACE reads with MiXCR, giving one entry per CDR3 protein. The sample holds over 450,000 distinct CDR3 sequences, around 24% seen once. These data were likewise used in another study, on T cells of mothers and their children. That source reports: Reads recorded for TCR beta CDR3 numbered over 10 million per mother and several million per child.

This rearrangement joins TRBV29-1 to TRBJ1-2; no clear D gene. This TCR was recovered from a boy aged 5-17 years in good health. Sequencing was done on a sample of blood. The CDR3 coding sequence is TGCAGCGTTGTCGGGGTGCCGTCTAACTATGGCTACACCTTC. It translates to CSVVGVPSNYGYTF.